Presented here are 26 T cell receptor beta chains from one specimen sequenced in a study of glioma-infiltrating T cells. The iRepertoire nested amplicon-rescue multiplex PCR amplified TCR alpha and beta CDR3s from RNA. Using its own MiXCR run on the multiplex PCR reads, TCRdb lists one record per CDR3 protein. The sample holds some 160,000 distinct CDR3 sequences, around 40% seen once. The sample was glioma tissue, nonneoplastic brain tissue, or PBMCs (not recorded which). The receptors shown here come from a human donor with low-grade glioma or glioblastoma, undergoing nonglioma brain surgery, or in good health (not recorded which).

Concerning this clonotype itself: A much larger clone differs from this one at a single base, so this may be a read error. The chain carries TRBV6-4 and TRBJ1-1; D perhaps matches TRBD1 (5 bases). The germline V gene encodes CDR1 MRHNA and CDR2 SNTAGT. CDR3 length: 13 residues. The CDR3 DNA reads as TGTGCCAGCAGTGTTGAGGGGCACACTAAAGCTTTCTTT. It specifies CASSVEGHTKAFF.

The gene calls are TRBV6-2 or TRBV6-3 and TRBJ2-5; D is undetermined. Germline V lookup: CDR1 MNHEY, CDR2 SVGEGT. The V and J ends lost 8 bases and 1 base respectively, with 11 bases between them. The CDR3 consists of 13 residues. CDR3 sequence (DNA): TGTGCCAGCGAGAGTACCGGCCAAGAGACCCAGTACTTC. It encodes CASESTGQETQYF.

This clonotype was seen ten or more times. The chain has TRBV28 and TRBJ2-7, with 7 bases that match TRBD1. Germline V gene sequence: CDR1 MDHEN, CDR2 SYDVKM. This CDR3 has 15 amino acids. The junction had 9 bases not matched to a gene; V was cut back by 7 bases and J by 0 bases. CDR3 coding DNA: TGTGCCAGCAAACCCCTTCGGGACAGCTCCTACGAGCAGTACTTC. Translation gives CASKPLRDSSYEQYF.

This clonotype has a handful of counts. The rearrangement uses TRBV5-1 and TRBJ2-1; 9 nucleotides agree with TRBD2. Germline trimming cut 4 bases from V and 15 bases from J; bases unmatched to any gene: 11. This CDR3 is built from 13 residues. Germline values: CDR1 SGHRS, CDR2 YFSETQ. CDR3 nucleotide sequence: TGCGCCAGCAGCAACGTAGCGGGAGACACGTCGTTCTTC. Translating it yields CASSNVAGDTSFF.

This clonotype was recorded a few times. The rearrangement uses TRBV19 and TRBJ1-2; D remains ambiguous. This CDR3 has 14 amino acids. Germline V gene sequence: CDR1 LNHDA, CDR2 SQIVND (reference sequence). Trimming removed 3 bases at V and 5 bases at J, with 13 bases between. CDR3 residues: CASSISRQEYGYTF. Written as DNA, the CDR3 is TGTGCCAGTAGTATTTCCCGGCAGGAATATGGCTACACCTTC. The variable domain in full, completed from reference TRBV19 and TRBJ1-2, reads DGGITQSPKYLFRKEGQNVTLSCEQNLNHDAMYWYRQDPGQGLRLIYYSQIVNDFQKGDIAEGYSVSREKKESFPLTVTSAQKNPTAFYLCASSISRQEYGYTFGSGTRLTVV.

This clonotype has a single count. A read error may account for a junction end that differs from germline. The V and J genes are TRBV3-1 and TRBJ2-7; D gene ambiguous. The CDR3 covers 15 residues. Germline V gene data show CDR1 as LGHDT and CDR2 as YNNKEL (reference sequence). CDR3: CASRQDRPFSYEQYF. DNA of the CDR3: TGTGCCAGCAGACAAGATCGTCCCTTCTCCTACGAGCAGTACTTC.

Worth noting for this clonotype: It may be a read error: a sequence one base away is much more abundant. V is TRBV5-4 and J is TRBJ2-7, with 7 positions matching TRBD1. The CDR3 loop spans 14 amino acids. Germline-derived CDR1 and CDR2 are SGHNT and YYREEE (reference sequence). V lost 5 bases, J lost 6 bases, and 11 bases stayed unmatched. CDR3 protein: CASRLFGRGLEQYF. DNA for the CDR3: TGTGCCAGCAGATTATTCGGTAGGGGGCTCGAGCAGTACTTC.

The V gene is TRBV29-1, the J gene TRBJ2-1; 11 bases are shared with TRBD2. The V gene end was trimmed by 6 bases and the J gene end by 8 bases; junction bases not matched to a gene: 15. The CDR3 runs 16 residues. Germline V gene data show CDR1 as SQVTM and CDR2 as ANQGSEA. DNA for the CDR3: TGCAGCGTCGACGACCTCCGACTAGCGGGAACCGATGAGCAGTTCTTC. It yields the protein CSVDDLRLAGTDEQFF.

Of note for this clonotype: The junction departs from germline at one end; a sequencing error may be responsible. V usage is TRBV24-1 and J usage is TRBJ2-5; 8 bases match TRBD2. The CDR3 is 15 residues long. From germline, CDR1 is KGHDR and CDR2 SFDVKD. CDR3 DNA sequence: TGTGCCACCAGTGATCCTAGGACTAGCCAAGTGACCCAGTACTTC. It is translated as CATSDPRTSQVTQYF.

This clonotype has at least ten counts. The chain joins TRBV7-2 to TRBJ2-1; 9 bases line up with TRBD2. This CDR3 comprises 16 residues. Germline loops: CDR1 SGHTA, CDR2 FQGNSA. The ends lost 2 bases at V and 5 bases at J; junction bases unmatched: 7. The CDR3 region is CASSLRSSGNHNEQFF. The CDR3 DNA sequence: TGTGCCAGCAGCTTACGTTCTAGCGGGAACCACAATGAGCAGTTCTTC.

This clonotype showed up many times. The rearrangement uses TRBV7-9 and TRBJ1-1; D gene uncertain. CDR1 is SEHNR and CDR2 is FQNEAQ in the germline V gene (reference sequence). V shed 4 bases and J shed 1 base, with 10 bases lying between them. CDR3 length equals 14 residues. CDR3 in amino acids: CASSSPGRNTEAFF. The DNA for the CDR3 is TGTGCCAGCAGCTCACCGGGCCGGAACACTGAAGCTTTCTTT.

The CDR3 loop reads CSVLWDTDTQYF. The CDR3 bases are TGCAGCGTTCTCTGGGACACAGATACGCAGTATTTT. The rearrangement uses TRBV29-1 and TRBJ2-3; D unclear. This CDR3 has 12 residues. The V end lost 5 bases, the J end lost 2 bases, and 8 bases lay between the germline ends. Per germline, CDR1 SQVTM and CDR2 ANQGSEA.

With regard to this clonotype: Its ends do not fully match the called genes, so a read error is possible. The chain joins TRBV6-5 to TRBJ1-4; TRBD1 aligns across 9 bases. Per the germline V gene, CDR1 is MNHEY and CDR2 is SVGAGI. The CDR3 totals 18 residues. CDR3 DNA sequence: TGTGCCAGCAGTCACTCGTTCGGGGGGACAGGGTTTAATGAAAAACTATTTTTT. Translating it yields CASSHSFGGTGFNEKLFF.

The chain combines TRBV12-3 or TRBV12-4 with TRBJ1-1; D is unresolved. The CDR3 contains 14 residues. V lost 3 bases and J lost 5, with 13 bases in between. The CDR3 loop reads CASSLAGRWTEAFF. Written as DNA, the CDR3 is TGTGCCAGCAGTTTGGCAGGCAGGTGGACTGAAGCTTTCTTT.

Comment on this clonotype: Being one base from a much bigger clone, this may be a read error. The J gene is TRBJ2-5, the V gene TRBV20-1; no clear D gene. The length of the CDR3 is 14 residues. V was trimmed by 3 bases and J by 7 bases, leaving 18 bases between them. The V gene's germline CDR1 is DFQATT and CDR2 SNEGSKA (reference sequence). The CDR3 spells CSARCRVGQPTQYF. The CDR3 DNA follows: TGCAGTGCTAGGTGCCGGGTGGGCCAACCGACCCAGTACTTC.

Concerning this clonotype: One end of the junction is discordant with germline, which a read error may explain. The rearrangement links TRBV28 to TRBJ2-6; possible D gene TRBD2, 6 bases. Germline V gives CDR1 MDHEN, CDR2 SYDVKM. The CDR3 has 13 amino acids. CDR3 nucleotides: TGTGCCAGCAGAGGGACTGGGGCCAAAGTCCTGACTTTC. It translates to CASRGTGAKVLTF. Filled out from reference TRBV28 and TRBJ2-6, the complete variable domain reads DVKVTQSSRYLVKRTGEKVFLECVQDMDHENMFWYRQDPGLGLRLIYFSYDVKMKEKGDIPEGYSVSREKKERFSLILESASTNQTSMYLCASRGTGAKVLTFGAGSRLTVL.

As concerns this clonotype: It may be a read error: a sequence one base away is much more abundant. The chain combines TRBV6-2 or TRBV6-3 with TRBJ2-2; D gene uncertain. V dropped 7 bases and J dropped 5 bases, with 11 bases sitting between them. This CDR3 is 13 amino acids long. In germline, CDR1 is MNHEY, CDR2 SVGEGT. In DNA form, the CDR3 reads TGTGCCAGCATTGCGACCCCTACCGGGGAGCTGTTTTTT. Protein product: CASIATPTGELFF.

This clonotype was seen at least ten times. The V call is TRBV20-1, the J call TRBJ1-1; 7 bases are shared with TRBD1. CDR1 and CDR2 from the germline V gene are DFQATT and SNEGSKA (reference sequence). The V and J ends lost 7 bases and 2 bases, in that order; junction bases with no gene match: 4. This CDR3 is built from 12 residues. CDR3: CSVSGGNTEAFF. CDR3 nucleotide sequence: TGCAGTGTTTCAGGGGGAAACACTGAAGCTTTCTTT.

Of note for this clonotype: A much bigger clone sits one base away, suggesting this may be a read error. The chain couples TRBV7-2 to TRBJ1-3; unclear D gene. Germline V gene sequence: CDR1 SGHTA, CDR2 FQGNSA. The V end lost 4 bases, the J end lost 9 bases, and 19 bases lay between the germline ends. The CDR3 covers 15 residues. CDR3 DNA: TGTGCCAGCAGCTGGAAGACCAGGAGAGGGAGCACCATATATTTT. It specifies CASSWKTRRGSTIYF.

In this sample, this clonotype turned up many times. V gene TRBV20-1 combines with J gene TRBJ1-5; 7 bases line up with TRBD1. The CDR3 extends over 14 amino acids. Germline lookup yields CDR1 DFQATT and CDR2 SNEGSKA (reference sequence). J lost 2 bases, V lost 6 bases, and 7 bases had no gene match. This CDR3 is CSAPNRGGNQPQHF. CDR3 nucleotide sequence: TGCAGTGCCCCCAACAGGGGTGGCAATCAGCCCCAGCATTTT.

The gene calls are TRBV12-3 or TRBV12-4 and TRBJ1-3; 9 positions agree with TRBD1. Trimming cost V 10 bases and J 4 bases; bases outside gene matches: 11. This CDR3 is built from 15 residues. CDR3 DNA sequence: TGTGCCATCAGACCTTACAGGGGGCTCGGAAACACCATATATTTT. It is translated as CAIRPYRGLGNTIYF.

This clonotype occurred once. A single base separates this from a much larger clone, so it may be a read error. V gene TRBV28 combines with J gene TRBJ1-5; possible D gene TRBD1, 5 bases. Germline V gene lookup returns CDR1 MDHEN and CDR2 SYDVKM. V dropped 10 bases and J dropped 0 bases, with 10 bases sitting between them. CDR3 length equals 13 residues. This CDR3 reads CAIQEDSNQPQHF. The CDR3, as DNA: TGTGCCATACAGGAAGATAGCAATCAGCCCCAGCATTTT.

Regarding this clonotype: Without the conserved terminal phenylalanine or tryptophan, this CDR3 likely stems from a read error. The chain carries TRBV24-1 and TRBJ2-1; 12 nucleotides align to TRBD2. CDR3 size: 15 residues. Trimming removed 7 bases from V and 7 bases from J; junction bases left unmatched: 7. From germline, CDR1 is KGHDR and CDR2 SFDVKD. The CDR3 is CATRETSGRGNEQFL. Here the CDR3 DNA reads TGTGCCACCAGGGAGACTAGCGGGAGAGGGAATGAGCAGTTCTTA.

Turning to this clonotype: Given the absence of the conserved phenylalanine or tryptophan at the CDR3 end, a read error is likely. The chain has TRBV28 and TRBJ2-5; D gene ambiguous. The J call may be wrong; the DNA end is better matched by TRBJ2-1. The CDR3 contains 14 residues. Germline CDR1 and CDR2: MDHEN and SYDVKM. The CDR3 loop reads CASSSRRGWNEQFL. In DNA form, the CDR3 reads TGTGCCAGCAGTAGTCGACGAGGATGGAATGAGCAGTTCCTC.

Concerning this clonotype: A read error may be the cause here, since a much bigger clone is one base away. The genes are TRBV20-1 and TRBJ2-7; D uncertain. The ends were cut back, 3 bases at V and 4 bases at J, with 13 bases in the middle. Per the germline V gene, CDR1 is DFQATT and CDR2 is SNEGSKA (reference sequence). CDR3 length: 13 amino acids. The CDR3 DNA reads as TGCAGTGCTAGTTTAGGACGGCCATACGAGCAGTACTTC. Protein sequence: CSASLGRPYEQYF.

For the CDR3, the DNA is TGTGCCATCAGATTCGGAACTATAGCGGGGAACACAGATACGCAGTATTTT. Amino acid sequence: CAIRFGTIAGNTDTQYF. V usage is TRBV10-3 and J usage is TRBJ2-3, with 8 bases that match TRBD2. The germline V gene encodes CDR1 ENHRY and CDR2 SYGVKD. The J segment lost 2 bases and the V segment lost 6 bases, leaving 13 bases of the junction unmatched. The CDR3 has 17 amino acids.